This T cell receptor (beta chain) was retrieved from a study of cytomegalovirus exposure and HLA in healthy donors. The PCR had 60 Vbeta and 13 Jbeta primers. Clones were read by immunoSEQ multiplex PCR, and TCRdb kept only the in-frame ones, dropping some. Of 310,000 or so clones in the sample, approximately 90% were seen once. This CDR3 region has 16 residues. Trimming pared 4 bases from V and 5 bases from J, leaving 20 bases between. The germline V gene encodes CDR1 LGHNA and CDR2 YNFKEQ. Worth noting for this clone: What it recognizes is unknown.

Findings and limits, study-wide: Across HLA loci, a later analysis found differing TCR association rates, with DRB1 most and HLA-C fewest. After further analysis at a later stage, around 17,000 TCR beta sequences were associated with HLA alleles at 0.05 false discovery rate. The classifier reportedly diagnosed cytomegalovirus status with high sensitivity and specificity.

Sequencing was performed on PBMCs. This chain uses TRBV4-2 with TRBJ1-1, with a tentative D call TRBD1 (5 bases). The source is a woman between 18 and 30 years old in good health and CMV-seronegative. The CDR3 DNA reads TGTGCCAGCAGCCCCCCAACGGGGGTGGGGGGGACTGAAGCTTTCTTT. The encoded protein is CASSPPTGVGGTEAFF.